The 25 T cell receptor beta chains presented below share a single source sample, sequenced in a study of shared clonotypes between healthy human individuals. TCRdb's copy holds only in-frame clones and misses some; the assay was immunoSEQ multiplex PCR. The repertoire includes roughly 2.2 million clones, 85% to 95% of them detected once, and 0.3% to 0.4% sits in the top ten. Sequenced: naive CD4+ T cells from PBMCs. Subset specified: CD45RA+ positively selected. The receptors shown here come from a young man in good health. Some clones in this sample may be carry-over from other donors' samples.

The rearrangement uses TRBV23-1 and TRBJ2-7; TRBD1 matches 8 bases. TRBV23-1 is treated as an ORF (open reading frame) with a function not yet certain. V was clipped by 8 bases and J by 2 bases; unmatched bases: 5. The CDR3 spans 13 residues. For the CDR3, the DNA is TGCGCCAGCGCCGGGACAGGAACCTACGAGCAGTACTTC. Its translation is CASAGTGTYEQYF.

This clone was seen more than once but under ten times. V and J are TRBV5-4 and TRBJ1-1; 9 nucleotides line up with TRBD1. Germline V gene lookup returns CDR1 SGHNT and CDR2 YYREEE (reference sequence). J lost 7 bases, V lost 4 bases, and 5 bases had no gene match. This CDR3 region has 13 residues. CDR3 residues: CASSSGQGIEAFF. The CDR3 region has the DNA TGTGCCAGCAGCAGTGGACAGGGGATTGAAGCTTTCTTT.

The gene calls are TRBV9 and TRBJ2-3; 9 nucleotides align to TRBD1. Trimming cost V 4 bases and J 3 bases; bases outside gene matches: 9. The germline V gene has CDR1 SGDLS and CDR2 YYNGEE. CDR3 length equals 16 residues. The CDR3 DNA is TGTGCCAGCAGCCTAGCAGGACAGGGGCTTACAGATACGCAGTATTTT. Amino acids: CASSLAGQGLTDTQYF.

Concerning this clone itself: The sample holds other DNA sequences that translate to the same CDR3. The rearrangement uses TRBV29-1 and TRBJ1-5; 8 positions agree with TRBD1. CDR1 and CDR2 from the germline V gene are SQVTM and ANQGSEA. This CDR3 is built from 12 residues. J gave up 5 bases and V 6 bases, and 3 bases lay outside the gene matches. CDR3 DNA sequence: TGCAGCGTCGGACAGGGAGATCAGCCCCAGCATTTT. It specifies CSVGQGDQPQHF.

V usage is TRBV30 and J usage is TRBJ2-2; no reliable D call. This CDR3 region has 13 residues. With 4 bases removed from V and 0 bases from J, the gap between germline ends came to 6 bases. The germline gives CDR1 GTSNPN, CDR2 SVGIG (reference sequence). The CDR3 DNA sequence: TGTGCCTGGACAGATTCGAACACCGGGGAGCTGTTTTTT. Its protein product is CAWTDSNTGELFF.

The chain joins TRBV20-1 to TRBJ2-5; D ambiguous. The J call may not be correct, given that the DNA end is closer to TRBJ2-7. The CDR3 runs 11 residues. Germline V CDR1 and CDR2: DFQATT, SNEGSKA (reference sequence). CDR3 bases: TGCAGTGCTACGGCCTCCTACGAGCAGTACTTC. Translated: CSATASYEQYF.

The rearrangement uses TRBV9 and TRBJ1-2, with 9 bases fitting TRBD1. CDR3 size: 13 residues. From germline, CDR1 is SGDLS and CDR2 YYNGEE. J lost 8 bases, V lost 3 bases, and 5 bases had no gene match. The CDR3 spells CASSATGGVGYTF. The CDR3 DNA is TGTGCCAGCAGCGCGACAGGGGGGGTAGGCTACACCTTC.

The chain recombines TRBV7-3 with TRBJ2-7; possibly TRBD2 for D (5 bases). V lost 5 bases and J lost 1, with 9 bases in between. CDR1 is SGHTA and CDR2 is FQGTGA in the germline V gene. CDR3 length: 13 residues. DNA for the CDR3: TGTGCCAGCAGCCCGAGGGCGTCCTACGAGCAGTACTTC. Amino acids: CASSPRASYEQYF.

The genes are TRBV6-5 and TRBJ2-5; D unresolved. Trimming shortened V by 5 bases and J by 5 bases, and 15 bases separated the two germline ends. The CDR3 runs to 14 residues. Germline assignment: CDR1 MNHEY and CDR2 SVGAGI. This chain's CDR3 is CASSPGWLRETQYF. As DNA, the CDR3 is TGTGCCAGCAGTCCTGGTTGGCTCCGGGAGACCCAGTACTTC.

The chain employs TRBV18 and TRBJ2-3, with TRBD1 matching over 9 bases. The CDR3 has 15 residues. The germline V gene encodes CDR1 KGHSH and CDR2 LQKENI. V shed 6 bases, J shed 3 bases, and the junction held 7 bases outside the gene matches. Here the CDR3 reads CASSPRQGETDTQYF. The CDR3 DNA reads TGTGCCAGCTCCCCGAGACAGGGGGAGACAGATACGCAGTATTTT.

The chain employs TRBV6-6 and TRBJ1-3, with 7 bases matching TRBD1. With 6 bases clipped from V and 2 bases from J, the junction kept 4 bases outside the gene matches. CDR3 length: 14 residues. CDR1 and CDR2 from the germline V gene are MNHNY and SVGAGI (reference sequence). CDR3 in amino acids: CASSATGAGNTIYF. CDR3 nucleotide sequence: TGTGCCAGCAGCGCAACAGGGGCTGGAAACACCATATATTTT.

The chain's CDR3 is CASSEGGAGANVLTF. CDR3 nucleotides: TGTGCCAGCAGTGAAGGGGGAGCAGGGGCCAACGTCCTGACTTTC. This chain connects TRBV2 to TRBJ2-6, with D maybe TRBD2 (5 bases). Trimming shortened V by 1 base and J by 4 bases, and 8 bases separated the two germline ends. The CDR3 extends over 15 amino acids. Per the germline V gene, CDR1 is SNHLY and CDR2 is FYNNEI.

The chain carries TRBV6-5 and TRBJ2-1; D unclear. The CDR3 is 13 residues long. Trimming removed 0 bases from V and 8 bases from J, with 8 bases in between. Germline values: CDR1 MNHEY, CDR2 SVGAGI. The CDR3 DNA follows: TGTGCCAGCAGTTACTCGGTGGTAGATGAGCAGTTCTTC. It yields the protein CASSYSVVDEQFF.

The chain links TRBV30 to TRBJ2-7; 7 positions agree with TRBD1. The CDR3 has 13 amino acids. Per germline, CDR1 GTSNPN and CDR2 SVGIG (reference sequence). V shed 1 base, J shed 7 bases, and the junction held 7 bases outside the gene matches. The CDR3 loop reads CAWSGDRRAEQYF. The CDR3 DNA is TGTGCCTGGAGTGGGGACAGAAGAGCAGAGCAGTACTTC.

The V call is TRBV29-1, the J call TRBJ1-3; possible D gene TRBD1, 5 bases. Germline values: CDR1 SQVTM, CDR2 ANQGSEA. The CDR3 extends over 15 amino acids. Trimming took 0 bases from V and 14 from J, leaving 23 bases between them. The CDR3 sequence: CSVEEPGTPQYLVYF. For the CDR3, the DNA is TGCAGCGTTGAAGAACCCGGGACTCCTCAGTATCTCGTATATTTT.

V usage is TRBV25-1 and J usage is TRBJ2-1; 8 bases line up with TRBD2. Germline CDR1 is MGHDK and CDR2 is SYGVNS. Germline trimming cut 3 bases from V and 4 bases from J; bases unmatched to any gene: 8. The CDR3 consists of 16 residues. CDR3: CASSESAGGRYNEQFF. DNA for the CDR3: TGTGCCAGCAGTGAGTCGGCGGGAGGCCGATACAATGAGCAGTTCTTC. The full variable domain, in which reference TRBV25-1 and TRBJ2-1 provide the parts outside the CDR3, is EADIYQTPRYLVIGTGKKITLECSQTMGHDKMYWYQQDPGMELHLIHYSYGVNSTEKGDLSSESTVSRIRTEHFPLTLESARPSHTSQYLCASSESAGGRYNEQFFGPGTRLTVL.

The CDR3 region is CASRPWGTNEKLFF. CDR3 nucleotide sequence: TGTGCCAGCAGACCTTGGGGGACTAATGAAAAACTGTTTTTT. V is TRBV27 and J is TRBJ1-4; TRBD1 is a possible D gene (5 bases). Trimming pared 6 bases from V and 2 bases from J, leaving 10 bases between. CDR1 and CDR2 (germline): MNHEY, SMNVEV (reference sequence). CDR3 length: 14 residues.

The chain recombines TRBV5-1 with TRBJ1-4; D not certain. The CDR3 is made up of 12 amino acids. Trimming took off 4 bases at V and 10 bases at J, with 11 bases between the two ends. Germline V gene lookup returns CDR1 SGHRS and CDR2 YFSETQ. CDR3 protein: CASSPNRGKLFF. DNA of the CDR3: TGCGCCAGCAGCCCCAACCGCGGAAAACTGTTTTTT.

The chain joins TRBV18 to TRBJ2-5, with 10 bases matching TRBD1. Germline CDR1 and CDR2: KGHSH and LQKENI. CDR3 length: 16 residues. Trimming at V came to 6 bases and at J to 2 bases, leaving 9 bases not matched to a gene. The CDR3: CASSRTGQGPQETQYF. The DNA for the CDR3 is TGTGCCAGCTCTAGAACGGGACAGGGGCCTCAAGAGACCCAGTACTTC. Using reference TRBV18 and TRBJ2-5 for the parts outside the CDR3, the full variable domain is NAGVMQNPRHLVRRRGQEARLRCSPMKGHSHVYWYRQLPEEGLKFMVYLQKENIIDESGMPKERFSAEFPKEGPSILRIQQVVRGDSAAYFCASSRTGQGPQETQYFGPGTRLLVL.

The chain links TRBV28 to TRBJ2-2; the D gene could be TRBD1 or TRBD2 (6 bases each). Trimming left V 5 bases short and J 0 bases short, with 25 bases between. This CDR3 spans 20 amino acids. Germline V gene sequence: CDR1 MDHEN, CDR2 SYDVKM. The CDR3 region is CASSNRRGTPTSANTGELFF. CDR3 bases: TGTGCCAGCAGTAACAGGAGGGGGACACCGACTTCCGCGAACACCGGGGAGCTGTTTTTT.

The chain carries TRBV6-1 and TRBJ2-7; 11 bases match TRBD2. Germline CDR1 is MNHNS and CDR2 is SASEGT. V was pared by 2 bases and J by 9 bases, with 9 bases of the junction left unmatched. The CDR3 sequence is 15 residues long. The CDR3 nucleotides are TGTGCCAGCAGTGAATTTCTACTAGCGGGAGAACGGCAGTACTTC. It yields the protein CASSEFLLAGERQYF.

The rearrangement uses TRBV14 and TRBJ2-1; D unresolved. Germline-derived CDR1 and CDR2 are SGHDN and FVKESK. This CDR3 is 15 amino acids long. The ends were cut back, 4 bases at V and 3 bases at J, with 13 bases in the middle. This chain's CDR3 is CASSLPWANYNEQFF. As DNA, the CDR3 is TGTGCCAGCAGCCTCCCCTGGGCCAACTACAATGAGCAGTTCTTC.

CDR3 region: CASGWGSNEQFF. The DNA for the CDR3 is TGTGCCAGCGGGTGGGGCAGCAATGAGCAGTTCTTC. The V gene is TRBV21-1, the J gene TRBJ2-1; the table names TRBD1, a call not compared with the DNA. TRBV21-1 is a documented pseudogene. This CDR3 region has 12 residues.

The chain links TRBV28 to TRBJ2-7; 7 bases match TRBD2. Germline V lookup: CDR1 MDHEN, CDR2 SYDVKM. This CDR3 has 16 residues. Germline trimming cut 6 bases from V and 4 bases from J; bases unmatched to any gene: 15. CDR3 DNA sequence: TGTGCCAGCAGCGCACTGGGGGGGACTACCGAATACGAGCAGTACTTC. Translated, it gives CASSALGGTTEYEQYF.

The gene calls are TRBV2 and TRBJ1-5, with D tentatively TRBD1 (5 bases). V was clipped by 3 bases and J by 5 bases, with 11 bases between them. CDR1 is SNHLY and CDR2 is FYNNEI in the germline V gene. There are 14 residues in the CDR3. The CDR3 spells CASSDMGRYQPQHF. The CDR3 bases are TGTGCCAGCAGTGATATGGGGCGATATCAGCCCCAGCATTTT.